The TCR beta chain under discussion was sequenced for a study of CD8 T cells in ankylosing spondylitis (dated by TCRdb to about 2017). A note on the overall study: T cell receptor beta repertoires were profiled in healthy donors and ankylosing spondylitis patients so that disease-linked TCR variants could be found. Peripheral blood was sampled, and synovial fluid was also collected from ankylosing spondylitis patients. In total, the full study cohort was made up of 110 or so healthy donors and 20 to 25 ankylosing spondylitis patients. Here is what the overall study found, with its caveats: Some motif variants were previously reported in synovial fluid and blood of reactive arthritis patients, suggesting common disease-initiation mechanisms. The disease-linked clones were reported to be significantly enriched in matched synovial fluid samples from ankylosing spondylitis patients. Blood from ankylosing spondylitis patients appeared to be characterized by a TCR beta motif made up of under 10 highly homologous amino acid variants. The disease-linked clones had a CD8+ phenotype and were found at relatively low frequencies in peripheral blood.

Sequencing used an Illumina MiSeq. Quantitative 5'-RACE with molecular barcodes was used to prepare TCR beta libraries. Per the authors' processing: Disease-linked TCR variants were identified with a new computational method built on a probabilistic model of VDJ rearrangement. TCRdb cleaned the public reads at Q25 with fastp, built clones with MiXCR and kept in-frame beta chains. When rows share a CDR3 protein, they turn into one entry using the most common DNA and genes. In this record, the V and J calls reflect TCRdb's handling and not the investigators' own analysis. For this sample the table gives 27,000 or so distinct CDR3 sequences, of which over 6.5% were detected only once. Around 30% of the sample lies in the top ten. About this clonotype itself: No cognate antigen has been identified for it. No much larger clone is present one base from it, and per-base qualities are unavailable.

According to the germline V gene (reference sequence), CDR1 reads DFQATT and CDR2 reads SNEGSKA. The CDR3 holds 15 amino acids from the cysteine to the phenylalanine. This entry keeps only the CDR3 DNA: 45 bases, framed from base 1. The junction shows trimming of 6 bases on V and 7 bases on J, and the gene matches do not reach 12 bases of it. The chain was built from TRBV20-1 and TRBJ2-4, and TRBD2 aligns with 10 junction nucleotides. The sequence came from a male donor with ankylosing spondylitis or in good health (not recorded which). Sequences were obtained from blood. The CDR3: CSARGLAGVENIQYF. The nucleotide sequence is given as TGCAGTGCCCGGGGGCTAGCGGGAGTGGAGAACATTCAGTACTTC.